The rows below give T cell receptor beta chains drawn from one sample of a study of blood T cell repertoires in COVID-19. Measured with immunoSEQ multiplex PCR; TCRdb has only the in-frame clones, and not every one. The profile shows about 270,000 clones, nearly 90% of them singletons. Input material: PBMCs or T cells enriched from blood (not recorded which). The receptors were sampled from a woman aged 55-70 years who had recovered from COVID-19. Both conserved end residues are part of each CDR3. The D gene is left open where the match is weak. Some rows mark clone size as missing; the rest say once, few, many or name a class of expanded clone.

clone size: NA; V gene: TRBV25-1; D gene: NA; J gene: TRBJ1-1; CDR3 DNA: TGTGCCAGCAGTGAATATCAGAACACTGAAGCTTTCTTT; CDR3 protein: CASSEYQNTEAFF
clone size: NA; V gene: TRBV20-1; D gene: NA; J gene: TRBJ1-1; CDR3 DNA: TGCAGTGCTAGTCAGGCAGGCACTGAAGCTTTCTTT; CDR3 protein: CSASQAGTEAFF
clone size: NA; V gene: TRBV18; D gene: NA; J gene: TRBJ2-1; CDR3 DNA: TGTGCCAGCTCACCTTCCTTAGCGGATCTCAATGAGCAGTTCTTC; CDR3 protein: CASSPSLADLNEQFF
clone size: NA; V gene: TRBV5-1; D gene: TRBD2; J gene: TRBJ2-5; CDR3 DNA: TGCGCCAGCAGCTTGATAGCTAGCGGGGAGACCCAGTACTTC; CDR3 protein: CASSLIASGETQYF
clone size: once; V gene: TRBV7-3; D gene: NA; J gene: TRBJ2-2; CDR3 DNA: TGTGCCAGCAGCCCGGGAGCCGGGGAGCTGTTTTTT; CDR3 protein: CASSPGAGELFF
clone size: NA; V gene: TRBV12-3/TRBV12-4; D gene: TRBD1; J gene: TRBJ2-7; CDR3 DNA: TGTGCCAGCTCCTCGACAGGGCGCGACGAGCAGTACTTC; CDR3 protein: CASSSTGRDEQYF
clone size: NA; V gene: TRBV4-1; D gene: TRBD2; J gene: TRBJ2-5; CDR3 DNA: TGCGCCAGCAGCCAACTGGGACTAGATGGAGAGACCCAGTACTTC; CDR3 protein: CASSQLGLDGETQYF
clone size: NA; V gene: TRBV7-8; D gene: TRBD1; J gene: TRBJ2-7; CDR3 DNA: TGTGCCAGCAGCTATGACAGGGCGTACGAGCAGTACTTC; CDR3 protein: CASSYDRAYEQYF
clone size: NA; V gene: TRBV6-6; D gene: NA; J gene: TRBJ1-1; CDR3 DNA: TGTGCCAGCAGTTACTCGGGCCGCTTAAGAGGGGAAGCTTTCTTT; CDR3 protein: CASSYSGRLRGEAFF
clone size: few; V gene: TRBV28; D gene: NA; J gene: TRBJ2-2; CDR3 DNA: TGTGCCAGCAGATGGCTAGCTAACACCGGGGAGCTGTTTTTT; CDR3 protein: CASRWLANTGELFF
clone size: few; V gene: TRBV5-4; D gene: TRBD2; J gene: TRBJ2-1; CDR3 DNA: TGTGCCATCGGGGGGGCGGAGCCCTACAATGAGCAGTTCTTC; CDR3 protein: CAIGGAEPYNEQFF
clone size: NA; V gene: TRBV5-1; D gene: NA; J gene: TRBJ2-1; CDR3 DNA: TGCGCCAGCAGCTTGGACTTCAATGAGCAGTTCTTC; CDR3 protein: CASSLDFNEQFF
clone size: NA; V gene: TRBV7-8; D gene: NA; J gene: TRBJ2-6; CDR3 DNA: TGTGCCAGCAGCTTAGGGCTCTCTGGGGCCAACGTCCTGACTTTC; CDR3 protein: CASSLGLSGANVLTF
clone size: NA; V gene: TRBV7-2; D gene: NA; J gene: TRBJ2-1; CDR3 DNA: TGTGCCAGCAGCCAACTGGACTTCTGGTCCTACAATGAGCAGTTCTTC; CDR3 protein: CASSQLDFWSYNEQFF
clone size: NA; V gene: TRBV19; D gene: TRBD1; J gene: TRBJ1-1; CDR3 DNA: TGTGCCAGTAGTATAGCACCGGGACAGGCCTCTGAAGCTTTCTTT; CDR3 protein: CASSIAPGQASEAFF
clone size: NA; V gene: TRBV15; D gene: NA; J gene: TRBJ1-4; CDR3 DNA: TGTGCCACCAGCAGGGATCCGGGTGAAAAACTGTTTTTT; CDR3 protein: CATSRDPGEKLFF
clone size: NA; V gene: TRBV19; D gene: NA; J gene: TRBJ1-5; CDR3 DNA: TGTGCCAGTGTAGGGGTAAAGGTGCAGCCCCAGCATTTT; CDR3 protein: CASVGVKVQPQHF
clone size: NA; V gene: TRBV30; D gene: TRBD2; J gene: TRBJ2-1; CDR3 DNA: TGTGCCTGGAGTGTACTCGGGACTAGCGGTTCTTACAATGAGCAGTTCTTC; CDR3 protein: CAWSVLGTSGSYNEQFF
clone size: NA; V gene: TRBV28; D gene: NA; J gene: TRBJ2-1; CDR3 DNA: TGTGCCAGCAACTCCCTTAGGCGGGTAGACAATGAGCAGTTCTTC; CDR3 protein: CASNSLRRVDNEQFF
clone size: NA; V gene: TRBV5-4; D gene: NA; J gene: TRBJ2-7; CDR3 DNA: TGTGCCAGCAGCTTGGGGAGGGGTGGCTACGAGCAGTACTTC; CDR3 protein: CASSLGRGGYEQYF
clone size: NA; V gene: TRBV7-2; D gene: NA; J gene: TRBJ2-5; CDR3 DNA: TGTGCCAGCAGCTTAGGGGCCATGTACAGAGAGACCCAGTACTTC; CDR3 protein: CASSLGAMYRETQYF
clone size: NA; V gene: TRBV28; D gene: TRBD2; J gene: TRBJ2-3; CDR3 DNA: TGCGGACTAGCGGGATCGGGAGATACGCAGTATTTT; CDR3 protein: CGLAGSGDTQYF
clone size: NA; V gene: TRBV28; D gene: TRBD1; J gene: TRBJ2-2; CDR3 DNA: TGTGCCAGCAGTTTACTCCCGGGACAGGGGAACACCGGGGAGCTGTTTTTT; CDR3 protein: CASSLLPGQGNTGELFF
clone size: NA; V gene: TRBV5-4; D gene: NA; J gene: TRBJ2-7; CDR3 DNA: TGTGCCAGCAGCTCTACCGGGATCTACGAGCAGTACTTC; CDR3 protein: CASSSTGIYEQYF
clone size: NA; V gene: TRBV7-8; D gene: NA; J gene: TRBJ2-2; CDR3 DNA: TGTGCCAGCAGCTTAGAGGCGGCGACCCGGACCGGGGAGCTGTTTTTT; CDR3 protein: CASSLEAATRTGELFF
clone size: NA; V gene: TRBV19; D gene: TRBD2; J gene: TRBJ2-7; CDR3 DNA: TGTGCCAGTAGTATACCGCGGGGAGGGGTCGACGAGCAGTACTTC; CDR3 protein: CASSIPRGGVDEQYF
clone size: NA; V gene: TRBV10-1; D gene: TRBD2; J gene: TRBJ2-1; CDR3 DNA: TGCGGACCCATACTATTCGGGGGGAAGTTGAGCTCCTACAATGAGCAGTTCTTC; CDR3 protein: CGPILFGGKLSSYNEQFF
clone size: NA; V gene: TRBV5-1; D gene: TRBD1; J gene: TRBJ1-2; CDR3 DNA: TGCGCCAGCAGCTTAACACGGACAGGGGGCGTGTATGGCTACACCTTC; CDR3 protein: CASSLTRTGGVYGYTF
clone size: once; V gene: TRBV10-3; D gene: NA; J gene: TRBJ1-1; CDR3 DNA: TGTGCCATCAGTGACGGGTTCACTGAAGCTTTCTTT; CDR3 protein: CAISDGFTEAFF
clone size: NA; V gene: TRBV5-1; D gene: NA; J gene: TRBJ1-2; CDR3 DNA: TGCGCCAGCAGCTTTGTCCAGGGTTGGGGAGGCTACACCTTC; CDR3 protein: CASSFVQGWGGYTF
clone size: once; V gene: TRBV5-1; D gene: TRBD1; J gene: TRBJ2-4; CDR3 DNA: TGCGCCAGCAGCTTGGCCATACAGGGGGCCAAAAACATTCAGTACTTC; CDR3 protein: CASSLAIQGAKNIQYF
clone size: NA; V gene: TRBV5-1; D gene: TRBD1; J gene: TRBJ1-1; CDR3 DNA: TGCGCCAGCAGCTCCACAGGGGCGGGTGAAGCTTTCTTT; CDR3 protein: CASSSTGAGEAFF
clone size: NA; V gene: TRBV12-3/TRBV12-4; D gene: NA; J gene: TRBJ2-2; CDR3 DNA: TGTGCCAGCAGTTTTTACATCGGGGAGCTGTTTTTT; CDR3 protein: CASSFYIGELFF
clone size: NA; V gene: TRBV5-1; D gene: TRBD1; J gene: TRBJ1-5; CDR3 DNA: TGCGCCAGCAGCCCGAACCCGACAGGGACCAATCAGCCCCAGCATTTT; CDR3 protein: CASSPNPTGTNQPQHF
clone size: NA; V gene: TRBV5-1; D gene: NA; J gene: TRBJ1-2; CDR3 DNA: TGCGCCAGCAGGGCAGACTATGGCTACACCTTC; CDR3 protein: CASRADYGYTF
clone size: NA; V gene: TRBV6-5; D gene: TRBD1; J gene: TRBJ1-1; CDR3 DNA: TGTGCCAGCAGTTACGGCGACAGGGGCGAACTTGAAGCTTTCTTT; CDR3 protein: CASSYGDRGELEAFF
clone size: once; V gene: TRBV5-1; D gene: TRBD1; J gene: TRBJ1-2; CDR3 DNA: TGCGCCAGCAGCTTGGGACAGGGGACGGCCAGAGCTAACTATGGCTACACCTTC; CDR3 protein: CASSLGQGTARANYGYTF
clone size: NA; V gene: TRBV24-1; D gene: NA; J gene: TRBJ2-3; CDR3 DNA: TGTGCCACCAGTGACGCCTGGAGCAGGGGGGTGGATACGCAGTATTTT; CDR3 protein: CATSDAWSRGVDTQYF
clone size: NA; V gene: TRBV5-1; D gene: TRBD1; J gene: TRBJ1-1; CDR3 DNA: TGCGCCAGCAGCTTGTCAGGGGGCCTAGAAGCTTTCTTT; CDR3 protein: CASSLSGGLEAFF
clone size: NA; V gene: TRBV7-9; D gene: TRBD2; J gene: TRBJ2-3; CDR3 DNA: TGTGCCAGCAGCCCCTCCGGGGGGGGGCAGTATTTT; CDR3 protein: CASSPSGGGQYF
clone size: NA; V gene: TRBV28; D gene: TRBD2; J gene: TRBJ2-1; CDR3 DNA: TGTGCCAGCATGTTAGCGGGGACCCTCAATGAGCAGTTCTTC; CDR3 protein: CASMLAGTLNEQFF
clone size: NA; V gene: TRBV5-6; D gene: NA; J gene: TRBJ1-3; CDR3 DNA: TGTGCCAGCAGCTTGGCCGGGGTAAACTCTGGAAACACCATATATTTT; CDR3 protein: CASSLAGVNSGNTIYF
clone size: NA; V gene: TRBV24-1; D gene: TRBD1; J gene: TRBJ2-7; CDR3 DNA: TGTGCCACCTCCAAAGGGCCGGGACAGGGGTCCGGGAGCTCCTACGAGCAGTACTTC; CDR3 protein: CATSKGPGQGSGSSYEQYF
clone size: NA; V gene: TRBV30; D gene: TRBD1; J gene: TRBJ1-4; CDR3 DNA: TGTGCCTGGAGTACAGGGGTTGGGGAAAAACTGTTTTTT; CDR3 protein: CAWSTGVGEKLFF
clone size: NA; V gene: TRBV11-2; D gene: TRBD2; J gene: TRBJ2-5; CDR3 DNA: TGTGCCAGCAGCGCCGCTTCGACTAGCCACCAAGAGACCCAGTACTTC; CDR3 protein: CASSAASTSHQETQYF
clone size: NA; V gene: TRBV23-1; D gene: NA; J gene: TRBJ1-5; CDR3 DNA: TGCGCCAGCAGTCAGTTAGGCAGGGGTAGACCAAATCAGCCCCAGCATTTT; CDR3 protein: CASSQLGRGRPNQPQHF
clone size: NA; V gene: TRBV24-1; D gene: TRBD1; J gene: TRBJ2-1; CDR3 DNA: TGTGCCACCAGTGATTTGACAGGGGTATCTACTAATGAGCAGTTCTTC; CDR3 protein: CATSDLTGVSTNEQFF
clone size: NA; V gene: TRBV5-1; D gene: NA; J gene: TRBJ2-5; CDR3 DNA: TGCGCCAGCAGCTTGGTGGGCGGACTATCGGCAGAGACCCAGTACTTC; CDR3 protein: CASSLVGGLSAETQYF
clone size: NA; V gene: TRBV12-3/TRBV12-4; D gene: TRBD1; J gene: TRBJ2-7; CDR3 DNA: TGTGCCAGCAGCTTCCAAGGACAGGGCGAGCAGTACTTC; CDR3 protein: CASSFQGQGEQYF
clone size: NA; V gene: TRBV7-9; D gene: TRBD1; J gene: TRBJ2-3; CDR3 DNA: TGTGCCAGCAGGGGACAGGGGGCCACAGATACGCAGTATTTT; CDR3 protein: CASRGQGATDTQYF
clone size: NA; V gene: TRBV19; D gene: NA; J gene: TRBJ1-3; CDR3 DNA: TGTGCCACCGAGACAGGCCTCACTCTCTCCTCTGGAAACACCATATATTTT; CDR3 protein: CATETGLTLSSGNTIYF
clone size: once; V gene: TRBV5-5; D gene: TRBD1; J gene: TRBJ2-1; CDR3 DNA: TGTGCCAGCAGCTTGGCCAGCCCGGGACAGGGTTCATATGAGCAGTTCTTC; CDR3 protein: CASSLASPGQGSYEQFF
clone size: NA; V gene: TRBV6-5; D gene: TRBD1; J gene: TRBJ1-6; CDR3 DNA: TGTGCCAGCAGCTCTGGGGGACAGCATAATTCACCCCTCCACTTT; CDR3 protein: CASSSGGQHNSPLHF
clone size: few; V gene: TRBV28; D gene: TRBD1; J gene: TRBJ1-6; CDR3 DNA: TGTGCCAGCGGAACACAGGGGGAGAATTCACCCCTCCACTTT; CDR3 protein: CASGTQGENSPLHF
clone size: NA; V gene: TRBV12-3/TRBV12-4; D gene: NA; J gene: TRBJ1-1; CDR3 DNA: TGTGCCAGCAGTTGGTCGGGAAACACTGAAGCTTTCTTT; CDR3 protein: CASSWSGNTEAFF
clone size: NA; V gene: TRBV4-2; D gene: TRBD1; J gene: TRBJ2-1; CDR3 DNA: TGTGCCAGCAGCCAGGCGGGGGACAGGGGCTCCTACAATGAGCAGTTCTTC; CDR3 protein: CASSQAGDRGSYNEQFF
clone size: NA; V gene: TRBV4-1; D gene: NA; J gene: TRBJ2-3; CDR3 DNA: TGCGCCAGCAGCCAAGCCCTAGTCGATACGCAGTATTTT; CDR3 protein: CASSQALVDTQYF
clone size: once; V gene: TRBV18; D gene: TRBD1; J gene: TRBJ1-2; CDR3 DNA: TGTGCCAGCTCACTACAGGGGCTGGGTGGCTACACCTTC; CDR3 protein: CASSLQGLGGYTF